This T cell receptor beta chain was sequenced for a study of T cell responses to AZD1222 COVID-19 vaccine. Trimming took 0 bases from V and 6 from J, leaving 12 bases between them. The CDR3 has 14 residues. Germline loops: CDR1 GTSNPN, CDR2 SVGIG (reference sequence). Sequenced by immunoSEQ multiplex PCR; TCRdb stores in-frame clones only, minus some. In the table there are more than 140,000 clones, around 90% of which are singletons. The sequencing here drew on peripheral blood, taken on day 0 of AZD1222 vaccination. The TCR was taken from an adult in good health. The V gene is TRBV30, the J gene TRBJ1-5, with D unresolved. The CDR3: CAWSVQLYSQPQHF. The CDR3 coding sequence is TGTGCCTGGAGTGTACAACTGTACAGTCAGCCCCAGCATTTT.